This T cell receptor beta chain was found in a study of blood T cells in healthy people across ages. To note about this clonotype: What it binds is not known.

Primers used in a second PCR of roughly 6 to 12 cycles were a sample-barcoded 5' primer and a J-beta primer mix. The template-switch adaptor, which had 12 random nucleotides, put a tag on each cDNA molecule. One entry per CDR3 protein results from TCRdb running MiXCR on the 5' RACE reads. The sample lists 850,000 to 1,300,000 distinct CDR3 sequences, 45% occurring once. General study results and limits: With unsorted PBMCs, a conclusive comparison of naive versus antigen-experienced cells was not possible.

V was cut by 2 bases and J by 13 bases, with 21 bases left in between. The CDR3 sequence is 15 residues long. The chain employs TRBV12-3 or TRBV12-4 and TRBJ2-4; D may be TRBD1 or TRBD2 (5 bases each). The clonotype comes from a woman in her sixties in good health. The sample comprised blood. Here the CDR3 reads CASSLTPRGYNEQYF. In DNA form, the CDR3 reads TGTGCCAGCAGTTTAACCCCCCGGGGCTACAATGAGCAGTACTTC.